The entry below describes one T cell receptor (beta chain). Its antigen remains unidentified. This sample also contains other DNA sequences that code for the same CDR3. Germline assignment: CDR1 LNHDA and CDR2 SQIVND (reference sequence). The CDR3 is 14 amino acids. The V end was cut by 1 base, the J end by 2 bases, with 9 bases between. Every patient had mismatch repair deficiency by PCR or immunohistochemistry. Libraries were prepared by immunoSEQ multiplex PCR; TCRdb keeps only in-frame clonotypes and omits some of them. The sample lists 65,000 to 80,000 clones; about 72% were seen once. These data are taken from a study of PD-1 blockade in mismatch repair-deficient tumors. Overall study context: Patients had eleven to twelve mismatch repair-deficient cancer types, all previously treated and progressing. Notes on the study in general: After pembrolizumab, tumor-resident clones rose rapidly, then generally contracted before radiologic responses.

This chain uses TRBV19 with TRBJ2-7; D gene unclear. The clonotype originates from an adult with mismatch repair-deficient cancer. This sample comprised peripheral blood, obtained 2 weeks after starting pembrolizumab. CDR3 loop: CASSIGPLTYEQYF. DNA for the CDR3: TGTGCCAGTAGTATAGGCCCTCTCACCTACGAGCAGTACTTC.